This TCR beta chain was retrieved from a study of metastatic and nonmetastatic thyroid tumors. The V gene's germline CDR1 is LNHDA and CDR2 SQIVND (reference sequence). With V trimmed by 4 bases and J by 3 bases, 11 bases remained unmatched. The CDR3 spans 17 residues. With MiXCR, TCRdb called clones anew from the PCR reads. The sample shows tens of thousands of clones, around 28% of them seen only once. No treatment had been given to any patient before thyroid surgery. Material: blood. The sequence came from a female donor with papillary thyroid cancer or a benign thyroid nodule (not recorded which). Some clones in this sample may be carry-over from other donors' samples. The chain carries TRBV19 and TRBJ2-7; 11 bases are shared with TRBD2. The CDR3 nucleotides read TGTGCCAGTAGTACTCATCCCGGGACTAGCGGATACTACGAGCAGTACTTC. This codes for CASSTHPGTSGYYEQYF.